These 21 T cell receptor beta chains share one sample of origin, sequenced in a study of human versus mouse CDR3 diversity and MHC coevolution (TCRdb year 2017). The library was built by means of the immunoSEQ multiplex PCR assay. Drawn from immuneACCESS, this table holds only the in-frame rearrangements with V and J called that TCRdb kept. Clones are partly lost; checked studies trace under half to an unresolved V gene and leave the rest unexplained. Here the sample has 55,000 to 65,000 clones; 90% to 95% occur a single time. Approximately 17% of the sample is held by the ten biggest clonotypes. The sample was naive CD4+ T cells from blood. In light of the paper, this sample's cell subset or site label describes: CD45RO-negative CD62L-positive naive CD4 T cells. These receptors were collected from a person aged 55 to 69 in good health.

The chain carries TRBV5-1 and TRBJ2-1; perhaps TRBD2 as D (6 bases). The CDR3 is 12 amino acids. Germline V CDR1 and CDR2: SGHRS, YFSETQ. V lost 3 bases to trimming and J lost 8 bases, with 9 bases between them. The CDR3 sequence is CASSWRGDEQFF. The CDR3 DNA reads as TGCGCCAGCAGCTGGAGGGGTGATGAGCAGTTCTTC.

The chain couples TRBV6-4 to TRBJ2-2; TRBD2 matches at 10 bases. J lost 0 bases, V lost 0 bases, and 1 base had no gene match. Germline V lookup: CDR1 MRHNA, CDR2 SNTAGT. The CDR3 covers 17 residues. The CDR3 region has the DNA TGTGCCAGCAGTGACTCGCTAGCGGGAGCGAACACCGGGGAGCTGTTTTTT. It specifies CASSDSLAGANTGELFF.

The V gene is TRBV5-8, the J gene TRBJ2-5; D not resolved. The DNA matches TRBJ2-7 better at its end, which makes the J call doubtful. This CDR3 region has 11 residues. Germline V gene lookup returns CDR1 SGHTS and CDR2 YDEGEE. The CDR3 is CASSPHYEQYF. The CDR3, as DNA: TGTGCCAGCAGCCCGCACTACGAGCAGTACTTC.

This chain joins TRBV5-1 and TRBJ2-7; D uncertain. Germline-derived CDR1 and CDR2 are SGHRS and YFSETQ. V lost 0 bases and J lost 3, with 10 bases in between. The CDR3 is 14 amino acids. CDR3 loop: CASSLGGQLYEQYF. The DNA for the CDR3 is TGCGCCAGCAGCTTGGGTGGTCAACTCTACGAGCAGTACTTC.

This clone was detected once. V and J are TRBV9 and TRBJ2-7; 8 nucleotides match TRBD2. V gave up 3 bases and J gave up 5 bases; unmatched junction bases: 4. In germline, CDR1 is SGDLS, CDR2 YYNGEE. The CDR3 has 13 amino acids. CDR3 sequence reads: CASSAGGRHEQYF. CDR3 sequence (DNA): TGTGCCAGCAGCGCCGGCGGGAGGCACGAGCAGTACTTC.

The rearrangement uses TRBV5-1 and TRBJ2-1; TRBD2 matches at 8 bases. With 3 bases clipped from V and 0 bases from J, the junction kept 8 bases outside the gene matches. The CDR3 length is 17 residues. Germline CDR1 reads SGHRS; CDR2 reads YFSETQ. The CDR3 sequence: CASSSLAGGTSYNEQFF. CDR3 DNA sequence: TGCGCCAGCAGCTCCCTTGCGGGAGGTACCTCCTACAATGAGCAGTTCTTC.

V gene TRBV5-1 combines with J gene TRBJ2-3; TRBD1 matches 9 bases. Germline V gene sequence: CDR1 SGHRS, CDR2 YFSETQ. Trimming removed 3 bases from V and 4 bases from J; junction bases left unmatched: 6. The CDR3 covers 15 residues. This CDR3 reads CASSSTGGASDTQYF. CDR3 in DNA: TGCGCCAGCAGCTCAACAGGGGGCGCATCAGATACGCAGTATTTT.

The chain combines TRBV5-3 with TRBJ1-1; the match to TRBD1 covers 11 bases. Being an ORF, TRBV5-3 has a function that is uncertain. The ends lost 0 bases at V and 1 base at J; junction bases unmatched: 14. The length of the CDR3 is 20 residues. CDR3 residues: CARSLGYSWDRGFGNTEAFF. The DNA of the CDR3 is TGTGCCAGAAGCTTGGGGTATTCGTGGGACAGGGGGTTTGGGAACACTGAAGCTTTCTTT.

The V and J genes are TRBV27 and TRBJ2-3; D is perhaps TRBD2 (6 bases). This CDR3 spans 13 amino acids. Trimming shortened V by 6 bases and J by 5 bases, and 12 bases separated the two germline ends. CDR1 is MNHEY, CDR2 SMNVEV, per germline (reference sequence). The CDR3 region has the DNA TGTGCCAGCAGCTGGAGGGCGGGAGATACGCAGTATTTT. This encodes CASSWRAGDTQYF.

This clone was seen only a few times. The chain carries TRBV10-3 and TRBJ2-7; 9 bases match TRBD2. Germline CDR1 and CDR2: ENHRY and SYGVKD. The CDR3 is made up of 16 amino acids. Losses at the gene ends were 4 bases for V and 7 bases for J; bases not matched to a gene: 14. For the CDR3, the DNA is TGTGCCATCAGTGTGTCACAGGGACTAGCCCCAGCGGAGCAGTACTTC. Translation gives CAISVSQGLAPAEQYF.

This rearrangement joins TRBV27 to TRBJ2-5, with TRBD2 identical over 9 bases. This CDR3 is 15 amino acids long. Germline lookup yields CDR1 MNHEY and CDR2 SMNVEV (reference sequence). The V segment lost 4 bases and the J segment 5 bases; nucleotides outside the gene matches: 8. This CDR3 reads CASSSLLAGGETQYF. In DNA, the CDR3 is TGTGCCAGCAGTTCTCTACTAGCGGGTGGGGAGACCCAGTACTTC.

As regards this clone: A junction boundary mismatches the germline segment, possibly from a read error. This sequence joins TRBV29-1 and TRBJ2-2, with D possibly TRBD2 on 6 matching bases. The CDR3 has 14 amino acids. CDR1 is SQVTM and CDR2 is ANQGSEA in the germline V gene. CDR3 DNA: TGCAGCGTTAAGGTTCAGTCGAACACCGGGGGGCTGTTTTTT. It is translated as CSVKVQSNTGGLFF.

The chain employs TRBV5-1 and TRBJ2-3; possibly TRBD2 for D (5 bases). Trimming pared 4 bases from V and 2 bases from J, leaving 11 bases between. The CDR3 covers 14 residues. Germline CDR1 reads SGHRS; CDR2 reads YFSETQ. CDR3 residues: CASSMVGATDTQYF. Here the CDR3 DNA reads TGCGCCAGCAGCATGGTGGGAGCCACAGATACGCAGTATTTT.

The chain links TRBV11-2 to TRBJ2-3; 7 nucleotides match TRBD1. The CDR3 is made up of 17 amino acids. Germline assignment: CDR1 SGHAT and CDR2 FQNNGV. The junction had 11 bases not matched to a gene; V was cut back by 2 bases and J by 3 bases. The CDR3 sequence: CASSLIRDSGKTDTQYF. The CDR3 nucleotides read TGTGCCAGCAGCTTAATCCGGGACAGTGGGAAGACAGATACGCAGTATTTT.

The chain has TRBV7-6 and TRBJ2-7, with TRBD2 matching over 10 bases. Germline CDR1 is SGHVS and CDR2 is FNYEAQ. The CDR3 is 16 residues long. The V segment lost 1 base and the J segment 3 bases; nucleotides outside the gene matches: 6. CDR3 DNA: TGTGCCAGCAGCTTAGATTCTAGCGGGAGTTTCTACGAGCAGTACTTC. Translation: CASSLDSSGSFYEQYF.

The chain recombines TRBV11-3 with TRBJ2-5, with 8 bases fitting TRBD1. The DNA end is more similar to TRBJ2-7, so the J call may be wrong. CDR3 size: 15 residues. Germline CDR1 SGHNT, CDR2 YENEEA. DNA of the CDR3: TGTGCCAGCAGCTTCCGCGACAGGGGCTCCTACGAGCAGTACTTC. Translation gives CASSFRDRGSYEQYF.

The J gene is TRBJ2-1, the V gene TRBV5-4; 10 bases fit TRBD1. The V gene end was trimmed by 4 bases and the J gene end by 3 bases; junction bases not matched to a gene: 7. CDR1 and CDR2 from the germline V gene are SGHNT and YYREEE (reference sequence). CDR3 length: 16 residues. This CDR3 reads CASSPPGDRGYNEQFF. In DNA form, the CDR3 reads TGTGCCAGCAGCCCCCCGGGGGACAGGGGCTACAATGAGCAGTTCTTC.

The genes are TRBV30 and TRBJ2-1; no clear D. Germline V CDR1 and CDR2: GTSNPN, SVGIG (reference sequence). The CDR3 contains 13 residues. Trimming stripped 3 bases from V and 8 bases from J, with 14 bases between. The CDR3: CAWSLPPVDEQFF. CDR3 in DNA: TGTGCCTGGAGCCTACCACCGGTCGATGAGCAGTTCTTC.

The genes are TRBV6-5 and TRBJ1-1, with D possibly TRBD1 on 5 matching bases. Germline CDR1 and CDR2: MNHEY and SVGAGI. With 2 bases removed from V and 0 bases from J, the gap between germline ends came to 7 bases. CDR3 length: 14 amino acids. The CDR3 nucleotides are TGTGCCAGCAGTTACGGACACCTGAACACTGAAGCTTTCTTT. Amino acids: CASSYGHLNTEAFF.

The V gene is TRBV5-1, the J gene TRBJ2-7; TRBD2 aligns across 13 bases. The CDR3 runs to 15 residues. Losses at the gene ends were 0 bases for V and 4 bases for J; bases not matched to a gene: 1. CDR1 is SGHRS and CDR2 is YFSETQ in the germline V gene. CDR3 nucleotide sequence: TGCGCCAGCAGCTTGGGGACTAGCGGGAGTTACGAGCAGTACTTC. Translated, it gives CASSLGTSGSYEQYF.

The chain joins TRBV25-1 to TRBJ1-2; no clear D gene. The germline V gene encodes CDR1 MGHDK and CDR2 SYGVNS. The CDR3 is 13 residues long. V was trimmed by 4 bases and J by 4 bases, leaving 10 bases between them. Written as DNA, the CDR3 is TGTGCCAGCAGTGTCCAGGATTCCTATGGCTACACCTTC. Translation: CASSVQDSYGYTF.